Given below is one T cell receptor (beta chain) in context. No antigen is known for it. Each sample's input was around 270 ng genomic DNA, roughly 38,000 genome equivalents. One tube held mixed TRB-A and TRB-B primer pools for touch-down PCR. Using the multiplex PCR reads, TCRdb records one entry per CDR3 protein without DNA. The sample has several thousand distinct CDR3 sequences. The sample comes from a study of T cell clusters in autoimmune cytopenias. Study-wide results and caveats: TRB repertoire shifts in secondary cytopenia and chronic lymphocytic leukemia mostly reflected lymphoma, not autoimmunity.

Germline-derived CDR1 and CDR2 are KGHSH and LQKENI. This CDR3 is 16 amino acids long. The source of this sequence is a human donor with an autoimmune cytopenia or autoimmune hepatitis (not recorded which). V usage is TRBV18 and J usage is TRBJ1-2; TCRdb's D call, TRBD1, is unchecked because there is no DNA. The sample was peripheral blood. CDR3 sequence: CASSPGPPGANYGYTF.